This T cell receptor beta chain was retrieved from a study of Ad26.COV2.S vaccination and SARS-CoV-2 variants. Treatment noted: roughly 19 received Ad26.COV2.S at low or high dose, single or two shots; about five received placebo; per-sample allocation not given. All samples were drawn on day 63, counting from the first vaccine or placebo injection. Produced via immunoSEQ multiplex PCR; TCRdb's table is partial and in-frame only. The repertoire includes around 310,000 clones, roughly 90% of them detected once, and 4.5% to 7% sits in the top ten. The CDR3 runs 13 residues. The V end was cut by 0 bases, the J end by 8 bases, with 10 bases between. Germline CDR1 SEHNR, CDR2 FQNEAQ (reference sequence).

The TCR originated in a person aged 18 to 59 who received the Ad26.COV2.S COVID-19 vaccine or a placebo. The sequencing used peripheral blood, collected in a trial of Ad26.COV2.S vaccine versus placebo. The V and J genes are TRBV7-9 and TRBJ1-2, with D uncertain. The CDR3 DNA reads TGTGCCAGCAGCTTAGCGGCCTACGAAGGCTACACCTTC. Translated: CASSLAAYEGYTF.